Presented here are 24 T cell receptor beta chains from one specimen sequenced in a study of blood T cell repertoires in COVID-19. TCRdb keeps only in-frame clones here, not all; method: immunoSEQ multiplex PCR. This sample has about 250,000 clones, with over 70% found just once. The material sequenced was PBMCs or T cells enriched from blood (not recorded which). These receptors originate from a woman between 40 and 55 years old who had been exposed to COVID-19.

The chain couples TRBV9 to TRBJ2-2; perhaps TRBD2 as D (6 bases). Trimming left V 3 bases short and J 1 base short, with 13 bases between. This CDR3 spans 16 amino acids. CDR1 is SGDLS and CDR2 is YYNGEE in the germline V gene. CDR3: CASSEGAEGNTGELFF. CDR3 nucleotide sequence: TGTGCCAGCAGCGAGGGAGCGGAGGGGAACACCGGGGAGCTGTTTTTT. Full variable domain (remainder filled in from reference TRBV9 and TRBJ2-2): DSGVTQTPKHLITATGQRVTLRCSPRSGDLSVYWYQQSLDQGLQFLIQYYNGEERAKGNILERFSAQQFPDLHSELNLSSLELGDSALYFCASSEGAEGNTGELFFGEGSRLTVL.

The chain uses TRBV11-3 and TRBJ2-2, with TRBD2 matching 8 bases. The CDR3 extends over 15 amino acids. Trimming removed 3 bases from V and 0 bases from J; junction bases left unmatched: 0. Germline values: CDR1 SGHNT, CDR2 YENEEA. CDR3 DNA sequence: TGTGCCAGCAGCTTTAGCGGGACGAACACCGGGGAGCTGTTTTTT. Translation: CASSFSGTNTGELFF.

The rearrangement uses TRBV4-1 and TRBJ1-2; 9 nucleotides line up with TRBD1. V lost 5 bases, J lost 3 bases, and 4 bases stayed unmatched. Germline loops: CDR1 MGHRA, CDR2 YSYEKL. The length of the CDR3 is 14 residues. The CDR3 bases are TGCGCCAGCAGCGAGGACAGGGGAGACTATGGCTACACCTTC. This gives the protein CASSEDRGDYGYTF.

In its sample, this clone was seen once. The rearrangement links TRBV11-3 to TRBJ1-2; weak D call: TRBD1 (6 bases). This CDR3 comprises 19 residues. Germline CDR1 is SGHNT and CDR2 is YENEEA. V gave up 1 base and J gave up 5 bases, with 26 bases separating them. The CDR3 here is CASSLAVGQTTGRIYGYTF. The CDR3 DNA sequence: TGTGCCAGCAGCTTAGCGGTCGGACAGACCACCGGACGGATTTATGGCTACACCTTC.

V gene TRBV4-2 combines with J gene TRBJ1-6; no firm D call. This CDR3 contains 14 residues. CDR1 and CDR2 (germline): LGHNA, YNFKEQ. V was cut by 0 bases and J by 7 bases, with 7 bases left in between. Written as DNA, the CDR3 is TGTGCCAGCAGCCAAGATAGTTCGAATTCACCCCTCCACTTT. It encodes CASSQDSSNSPLHF.

The chain is built from TRBV19 and TRBJ1-1, with 7 bases lining up with TRBD1. V was clipped by 7 bases and J by 0 bases; unmatched bases: 5. The germline CDR1 and CDR2 sequences are LNHDA and SQIVND (reference sequence). The CDR3 is made up of 14 amino acids. The CDR3 nucleotides are TGTGCCAGTACGCCAGGGGGGATGAACACTGAAGCTTTCTTT. This codes for CASTPGGMNTEAFF.

This clone was detected only a few times. Other nucleotide sequences in the sample specify the same CDR3. The rearrangement joins TRBV7-3 to TRBJ1-6; the match to TRBD1 covers 7 bases. This CDR3 has 14 amino acids. V lost 5 bases to trimming and J lost 5 bases; unmatched junction nucleotides: 3. The germline gives CDR1 SGHTA, CDR2 FQGTGA. Here the CDR3 reads CASSPTGNNSPLHF. CDR3 bases: TGTGCCAGCAGCCCGACAGGGAATAATTCACCCCTCCACTTT.

This chain links TRBV7-3 with TRBJ1-1; the D gene is possibly TRBD1 (6 bases). Germline V lookup: CDR1 SGHTA, CDR2 FQGTGA. The V end lost 4 bases, the J end lost 6 bases, and 15 bases lay between the germline ends. CDR3 length: 14 amino acids. CDR3: CASSSTGSSSEAFF. The CDR3 nucleotides are TGTGCCAGCAGCTCTACAGGGTCTTCGTCTGAAGCTTTCTTT.

The chain combines TRBV29-1 with TRBJ1-1, with 7 bases that match TRBD1. The CDR3 extends over 13 amino acids. The trim removed 7 bases at V and 0 bases at J, leaving 5 bases unmatched. Germline CDR1 and CDR2: SQVTM and ANQGSEA. The CDR3 spells CSAATGLNTEAFF. CDR3 bases: TGCAGCGCGGCGACAGGGTTGAACACTGAAGCTTTCTTT.

There are a few counts of this clone. CDR3 DNA sequence: TGTGCCAGCAGCCAGGGACAGGGTTTTGGTAATTCACCCCTCCACTTT. This gives the protein CASSQGQGFGNSPLHF. The chain links TRBV14 to TRBJ1-6; 9 bases are shared with TRBD1. J was trimmed by 6 bases and V by 3 bases; bases with no gene match: 6. The length of the CDR3 is 16 residues. Germline V gene sequence: CDR1 SGHDN, CDR2 FVKESK.

The rearrangement joins TRBV2 to TRBJ2-3; 7 positions match TRBD1. V shed 6 bases and J 6 bases; nucleotides not matched to a gene: 15. The CDR3 runs to 16 residues. Germline values: CDR1 SNHLY, CDR2 FYNNEI. In DNA, the CDR3 is TGTGCCAGCAGCGCTCAGCCACAGGGGTTCGGCGATACGCAGTATTTT. The encoded protein is CASSAQPQGFGDTQYF.

The chain links TRBV10-3 to TRBJ1-2; D unresolved. The CDR3 is 14 residues long. CDR1 is ENHRY and CDR2 is SYGVKD in the germline V gene. V lost 2 bases to trimming and J lost 8 bases, with 15 bases between them. In nucleotides, the CDR3 is TGTGCCATCAGTGAGGGACTGTTCTATGGAGGCTACACCTTC. Amino acids: CAISEGLFYGGYTF.

This clone has only one observation. J is TRBJ2-5 and V is TRBV11-1, with 10 bases matching TRBD1. CDR1 is SGHAT and CDR2 is FQDESV in the germline V gene (reference sequence). The CDR3 length is 15 residues. Trimming took 1 base from V and 4 from J; bases not matched to a gene: 3. The CDR3 region is CASSLVGQGSETQYF. CDR3 coding DNA: TGTGCCAGCAGCTTAGTGGGACAGGGGTCAGAGACCCAGTACTTC.

The rearrangement links TRBV18 to TRBJ2-1, with D perhaps TRBD1 (5 bases). Germline V gives CDR1 KGHSH, CDR2 LQKENI. Trimming cost V 3 bases and J 2 bases, with 17 bases left between them. The CDR3 is made up of 17 amino acids. In DNA, the CDR3 is TGTGCCAGCTCACCGAATATTCAGGGTCCCCCCTACAATGAGCAGTTCTTC. It specifies CASSPNIQGPPYNEQFF.

This chain links TRBV15 with TRBJ2-3, with 8 positions matching TRBD1. The CDR3 loop spans 16 amino acids. Germline CDR1 LNHNV, CDR2 YYDKDF (reference sequence). V gave up 2 bases and J gave up 4 bases; unmatched junction bases: 8. Here the CDR3 DNA reads TGTGCCACCAGCAGACAACAGGGGGACGGGGCAGATACGCAGTATTTT. Translated: CATSRQQGDGADTQYF.

The rearrangement links TRBV28 to TRBJ1-2; 7 bases agree with TRBD1. The germline gives CDR1 MDHEN, CDR2 SYDVKM. The CDR3 sequence is 15 residues long. J was trimmed by 6 bases and V by 6 bases; bases with no gene match: 13. CDR3 residues: CASSPTRQGSDGYTF. In DNA form, the CDR3 reads TGTGCCAGCAGCCCCACTCGACAGGGTTCCGATGGCTACACCTTC.

This rearrangement joins TRBV19 to TRBJ2-1, with D possibly being TRBD2 (5 bases). V was pared by 0 bases and J by 8 bases, with 11 bases between. The CDR3 is made up of 14 amino acids. The germline V gene has CDR1 LNHDA and CDR2 SQIVND (reference sequence). The CDR3: CASSIDAPRDEQFF. The CDR3 nucleotides read TGTGCCAGTAGTATAGATGCTCCGCGGGATGAGCAGTTCTTC.

The chain is built from TRBV5-1 and TRBJ2-7; 10 bases line up with TRBD1. The V segment lost 0 bases and the J segment 0 bases; nucleotides outside the gene matches: 6. The CDR3 is 17 residues long. Germline CDR1 SGHRS, CDR2 YFSETQ. CDR3 amino acids: CASSLAPGQGSSYEQYF. In nucleotides, the CDR3 is TGCGCCAGCAGCTTGGCCCCGGGACAGGGGAGCTCCTACGAGCAGTACTTC.

This rearrangement joins TRBV7-9 to TRBJ2-7; maybe TRBD1 (7 bases). This CDR3 has 15 residues. Germline CDR1 is SEHNR and CDR2 is FQNEAQ (reference sequence). Between the trimmed V and J ends, which lost 2 bases and 4 bases, there was a span of 15 bases. The chain's CDR3 is CASSLLTGRTYEQYV. The DNA for the CDR3 is TGTGCCAGCAGCTTATTGACAGGGAGGACGTACGAGCAGTACGTC.

The V and J genes are TRBV3-1 (or the pseudogene TRBV3-2) and TRBJ2-1; 8 nucleotides match TRBD2. Germline CDR1 reads LGHDT; CDR2 reads YNNKEL (reference sequence). Trimming took 8 bases from V and 7 from J; bases not matched to a gene: 10. CDR3 length: 14 residues. CDR3 in DNA: TGTGCCAGCGGGTTCGGGGGGGCCGGGAATGAGCAGTTCTTC. It codes for CASGFGGAGNEQFF.

The chain is built from TRBV9 and TRBJ2-2; 9 bases line up with TRBD2. The junction had 14 bases not matched to a gene; V was cut back by 0 bases and J by 5 bases. In germline, CDR1 is SGDLS, CDR2 YYNGEE. This CDR3 comprises 19 residues. The CDR3, as DNA: TGTGCCAGCAGCGTAGGTAATAGCGGGGGCCAAAGAGGGACCGGGGAGCTGTTTTTT. Translating gives CASSVGNSGGQRGTGELFF.

V usage is TRBV6-5 and J usage is TRBJ1-1, with no clear D. The CDR3 totals 15 residues. CDR1 and CDR2 from the germline V gene are MNHEY and SVGAGI. V lost 5 bases to trimming and J lost 0 bases, with 13 bases between them. CDR3 in amino acids: CASSRSWTVNTEAFF. CDR3 coding DNA: TGTGCCAGCAGTCGCAGCTGGACTGTGAACACTGAAGCTTTCTTT.

The genes are TRBV28 and TRBJ2-2; 9 bases line up with TRBD1. The germline CDR1 and CDR2 sequences are MDHEN and SYDVKM. The CDR3 sequence is 13 residues long. V lost 6 bases and J lost 7; bases outside the gene matches: 3. CDR3 region: CASRRTGVGELFF. The CDR3 region has the DNA TGTGCCAGCAGGAGGACAGGGGTCGGGGAGCTGTTTTTT.

The table lists this clone with a few counts. The V call is TRBV7-9, the J call TRBJ2-7, with a tentative D call TRBD2 (5 bases). Germline CDR1 reads SEHNR; CDR2 reads FQNEAQ (reference sequence). Trimming removed 3 bases at V and 2 bases at J, with 8 bases between. The CDR3 is made up of 13 amino acids. CDR3 DNA: TGTGCCAGCAGCTTGCCCGGGGCCTACGAGCAGTACTTC. Protein: CASSLPGAYEQYF.